This T cell receptor (beta chain) was sequenced in a study of identifying expanded T cells in peripheral blood. No infections or other immune events were documented during collection. The study, taken as a whole, reports: Across healthy donors, higher total template counts meant significantly greater roughly two-week count variance. Around 1.2 clones differed between technical replicates, versus 16.4 and 19 over time.

This CDR3 is 15 amino acids long. CDR1 and CDR2 from the germline V gene are LGHNA and YNFKEQ. Trimming cost V 4 bases and J 5 bases, with 14 bases left between them. This clone was found once. Its antigen is undetermined. Sequencing was performed with immunoSEQ multiplex PCR; in TCRdb, only in-frame clones are kept and a portion is missing. The sample carries 50,000 to 75,000 clones, 80% to 90% recorded once. Source material: blood. The origin of this receptor is a person aged 18 to 70 in good health. This chain connects TRBV4-2 to TRBJ2-2; D perhaps matches TRBD2 (5 bases). The CDR3 bases are TGTGCCAGCAGCCCTAGCTCCGGTTGGACCGGGGAGCTGTTTTTT. Its protein product is CASSPSSGWTGELFF.